The rows below give T cell receptor beta chains drawn from one sample of a study of cytomegalovirus exposure and HLA in healthy donors. The protocol was immunoSEQ multiplex PCR, while the TCRdb copy is restricted to in-frame clones and leaves out a portion. Altogether approximately 200,000 clones are present, about 80% being singletons, with the ten largest covering roughly 7.5%. Sequences were obtained from PBMCs. Receptor source: a man younger than 35 in good health and CMV-seropositive. CDR3s include the opening cysteine and the closing phenylalanine or tryptophan. A D gene is named only where the DNA matches it firmly.

TRBD1,TRBJ2-7,TRBV27,TGTGCCAGCAGTCAGGGGGCAATGACCTACGAGCAGTACTTC,CASSQGAMTYEQYF
TRBD2,TRBJ2-7,TRBV6-5,TGTGCCAGCAGAAGCCAGCGGGAGTACTACGAGCAGTACTTC,CASRSQREYYEQYF
NA,TRBJ2-7,TRBV27,TGTGCCAGCAAGACAGGTTCTCGGAGGCAGTACTTC,CASKTGSRRQYF
NA,TRBJ2-5,TRBV27,TGTGCCAGCAGTCTAAGACTAGGAGAGATCCAAGAGACCCAGTACTTC,CASSLRLGEIQETQYF
NA,TRBJ1-1,TRBV7-9,TGTGCCAGCAGCCCCGGGACATCGAACACTGAAGCTTTCTTT,CASSPGTSNTEAFF
TRBD1,TRBJ2-2,TRBV30,TGTGCCTGGAGTATCGGACAGGGCACCGGGGAGCTGTTTTTT,CAWSIGQGTGELFF
NA,TRBJ2-6,TRBV7-8,TGTGCCAGCAGCTTAGGACGCGGGGCTGGGGCCAACGTCCTGACTTTC,CASSLGRGAGANVLTF
NA,TRBJ2-7,TRBV7-6,TGTGCCAGCAGCTTATCAGACTCCTACGAGCAGTACTTC,CASSLSDSYEQYF
NA,TRBJ2-5,TRBV19,TGTGCCAGTAGACCGAGCGGGGAGACCCAGTACTTC,CASRPSGETQYF
TRBD1,TRBJ1-5,TRBV5-1,TGCGCCAGCAGCGTGGGACAGGGGAATCAGCCCCAGCATTTT,CASSVGQGNQPQHF
NA,TRBJ2-3,TRBV4-2,TGTGCCAGCAGCCAAGACCCCAGTGGTACGCAGTATTTT,CASSQDPSGTQYF
TRBD2,TRBJ2-3,TRBV4-3,TGCGCCAGCAGCCGGACTAGCGCTAGCACAGATACGCAGTATTTT,CASSRTSASTDTQYF